This entry is about one T cell receptor beta chain. Its antigen is as yet unknown. These data belong to a study of shared clonotypes between healthy human individuals. About the study: Donor ages ranged 18 to 49 years: two women, a few men. Points from the study as a whole: Among non-shared clonotypes, generation probabilities were lower than among those shared by all four donors.

It was across several immunoSEQ plates that each subset's genomic DNA was evenly split. Sorted-subset replicate PCRs used 150 to 200 ng DNA, about 30,000 T cell genomes. Assay used: immunoSEQ multiplex PCR; TCRdb lists only in-frame clones, some missing. The sample lists about 1.5 million clones; 95% to 99% were seen once. The length of the CDR3 is 14 residues. The V end was cut by 5 bases, the J end by 1 base, with 10 bases between. Germline CDR1 is LNHDA and CDR2 is SQIVND (reference sequence). Specimen: naive CD4+ T cells sorted from blood. Subset reported: CD45RA+ positively selected. This rearrangement joins TRBV19 to TRBJ2-3; no clear D gene. The sequence was obtained from a man aged 30 to 39 in good health. As DNA, the CDR3 is TGTGCCAGTAGTCCCAGTGGGGGCACAGATACGCAGTATTTT. Translated, it gives CASSPSGGTDTQYF.